Listed here are 30 T cell receptor beta chains from one sample, sequenced in a study of cytomegalovirus exposure and HLA in healthy donors. The PCR employed 60 Vbeta primers together with 13 Jbeta primers. The data were produced by immunoSEQ multiplex PCR, yet TCRdb's version contains in-frame clones alone and is incomplete. Of more than 95,000 clones in the sample, almost 80% were seen once. The sample was PBMCs. These receptors came from a man between 60 and 75 years old in good health and CMV-seropositive.

The gene calls are TRBV10-2 and TRBJ2-3; weak D call: TRBD1 (6 bases). The V gene's germline CDR1 is WSHSY and CDR2 SAAADI. V lost 6 bases and J 3 bases, leaving 10 bases between the germline ends. The CDR3 totals 13 residues. As DNA, the CDR3 is TGCGCCAGCAGGCAGGGGTGGACAGATACGCAGTATTTT. Residues: CASRQGWTDTQYF.

Concerning this clone: One end of the junction varies from germline; a read error may be responsible. The chain joins TRBV25-1 to TRBJ1-5, with 7 nucleotides matching TRBD1. The CDR3 totals 15 residues. Germline CDR1 reads MGHDK; CDR2 reads SYGVNS. CDR3 in amino acids: CASSEIDRDDQSQHF. DNA for the CDR3: TGTGCCAGCAGTGAAATAGACAGGGACGATCAGTCCCAGCATTTT.

CDR3 DNA sequence: TGTGCCAGCAGGCTAGCGGGGGGGCCAGAGACCCAGTACTTC. Amino acid sequence: CASRLAGGPETQYF. The chain combines TRBV6-5 with TRBJ2-5, with 12 bases aligning to TRBD2. Germline V gene lookup returns CDR1 MNHEY and CDR2 SVGAGI. V gave up 6 bases and J gave up 4 bases; unmatched junction bases: 3. The CDR3 has 14 amino acids.

This clone was seen a few times. J is TRBJ2-2 and V is TRBV9, with 8 bases identical to TRBD1. The CDR3 consists of 18 residues. Per the germline V gene, CDR1 is SGDLS and CDR2 is YYNGEE. The ends lost 3 bases at V and 4 bases at J; junction bases unmatched: 14. DNA for the CDR3: TGTGCCAGCAGCGGGGGACTCCGGGACAGGCGATCCACCGGGGAGCTGTTTTTT. Amino acids: CASSGGLRDRRSTGELFF.

J is TRBJ1-2 and V is TRBV28, with a tentative D call TRBD1 (5 bases). The CDR3 sequence is 12 residues long. Germline loops: CDR1 MDHEN, CDR2 SYDVKM. The V gene lost 7 bases and the J gene lost 8 bases, with 14 bases spanning the gap. In DNA, the CDR3 is TGTGCCAGCACCCAACAGGAATCCGGCTACACCTTC. Protein product: CASTQQESGYTF.

This clone has only one observation. This sequence joins TRBV7-9 and TRBJ1-6; a weak D match, TRBD1 (6 bases). Trimming removed 5 bases from V and 7 bases from J, with 12 bases in between. Germline V gene lookup returns CDR1 SEHNR and CDR2 FQNEAQ (reference sequence). The CDR3 length is 14 residues. CDR3 bases: TGTGCCAGCAGCAACCGGGACAAAAATTCACCCCTCCACTTT. Protein: CASSNRDKNSPLHF.

This sequence joins TRBV6-6 and TRBJ2-1; TRBD1 might be the D (6 bases). The CDR3 is 11 amino acids. Germline loops: CDR1 MNHNY, CDR2 SVGAGI (reference sequence). Trimming cost V 6 bases and J 10 bases, with 10 bases left between them. The DNA of the CDR3 is TGTGCCAGCAGCTACCAGGGGGAGCAGTTCTTC. Its protein product is CASSYQGEQFF.

The V gene is TRBV7-9, the J gene TRBJ2-7; 8 bases match TRBD2. J was trimmed by 3 bases and V by 2 bases; bases with no gene match: 0. The V gene's germline CDR1 is SEHNR and CDR2 FQNEAQ (reference sequence). The CDR3 has 13 residues. CDR3 protein: CASSLTSGYEQYF. Here the CDR3 DNA reads TGTGCCAGCAGCTTAACTAGCGGCTACGAGCAGTACTTC. Together with reference TRBV7-9 and TRBJ2-7, the CDR3 gives the full variable domain: DTGVSQNPRHKITKRGQNVTFRCDPISEHNRLYWYRQTLGQGPEFLTYFQNEAQLEKSRLLSDRFSAERPKGSFSTLEIQRTEQGDSAMYLCASSLTSGYEQYFGPGTRLTVT.

V usage is TRBV19 and J usage is TRBJ2-3; 11 bases map to TRBD2. Germline values: CDR1 LNHDA, CDR2 SQIVND (reference sequence). The CDR3 has 15 amino acids. V gave up 4 bases and J gave up 4 bases; unmatched junction bases: 4. CDR3 sequence reads: CASSSLAGGSDTQYF. CDR3 DNA: TGTGCCAGTAGTAGTCTAGCGGGGGGTTCAGATACGCAGTATTTT. Variable domain in full (rest from reference TRBV19 and TRBJ2-3): DGGITQSPKYLFRKEGQNVTLSCEQNLNHDAMYWYRQDPGQGLRLIYYSQIVNDFQKGDIAEGYSVSREKKESFPLTVTSAQKNPTAFYLCASSSLAGGSDTQYFGPGTRLTVL.

The chain recombines TRBV7-2 with TRBJ1-2, with 8 bases fitting TRBD1. V lost 6 bases, J lost 8 bases, and 8 bases stayed unmatched. The CDR3 totals 13 residues. The germline CDR1 and CDR2 sequences are SGHTA and FQGNSA. The CDR3 reads CASSRTGSRGYTF. The CDR3 DNA follows: TGTGCCAGCAGTCGGACAGGGAGTAGGGGCTACACCTTC.

V and J are TRBV9 and TRBJ1-2; TRBD1 matches 7 bases. CDR1 is SGDLS and CDR2 is YYNGEE in the germline V gene. Unmatched junction bases numbered 13, after V lost 4 bases and J lost 7 bases. The CDR3 is made up of 15 amino acids. CDR3 coding DNA: TGTGCCAGCAGCCCGAACGTGGACAGGTCCGGTGGCTACACCTTC. Residues: CASSPNVDRSGGYTF.

The chain recombines TRBV5-1 with TRBJ2-3, with TRBD2 matching 14 bases. The CDR3 consists of 17 residues. The germline V gene encodes CDR1 SGHRS and CDR2 YFSETQ. V shed 0 bases and J 3 bases; nucleotides not matched to a gene: 3. The CDR3, as DNA: TGCGCCAGCAGCTTGGGACTAGCGGGGGGGCCGACAGATACGCAGTATTTT. This encodes CASSLGLAGGPTDTQYF.

This chain links TRBV5-5 with TRBJ2-5, with a weak D call TRBD1 (6 bases). The CDR3 has 14 amino acids. The V gene's germline CDR1 is SGHKS and CDR2 YYEKEE (reference sequence). V was cut by 6 bases and J by 3 bases, with 15 bases left in between. The CDR3 DNA is TGTGCCAGCAACACAAATCAGGGGAAAGAGACCCAGTACTTC. It translates to CASNTNQGKETQYF.

This clone was seen a handful of times. The chain carries TRBV15 and TRBJ1-4; the D is unclear. Trimming shortened V by 0 bases and J by 1 base, and 6 bases separated the two germline ends. Germline V gene lookup returns CDR1 LNHNV and CDR2 YYDKDF (reference sequence). The CDR3 extends over 15 amino acids. The CDR3 spells CATSRDSRTNEKLFF. The CDR3 region has the DNA TGTGCCACCAGCAGAGATAGCAGAACTAATGAAAAACTGTTTTTT.

This chain joins TRBV6-5 and TRBJ1-1, with TRBD1 as a possible D gene (5 bases). The CDR3 sequence is 14 residues long. The V and J ends lost 2 bases and 4 bases respectively, with 11 bases between them. Per the germline V gene, CDR1 is MNHEY and CDR2 is SVGAGI. In DNA form, the CDR3 reads TGTGCCAGCAGTTACGCCAGGGTGAGCACTGAAGCTTTCTTT. This translates into CASSYARVSTEAFF.

The rearrangement joins TRBV9 to TRBJ1-1; TRBD1 matches 7 bases. V dropped 0 bases and J dropped 10; count of bases not matched to a gene: 3. From germline, CDR1 is SGDLS and CDR2 YYNGEE. The CDR3 is 12 residues long. In DNA form, the CDR3 reads TGTGCCAGCAGCGTAGATGCAGGGGGAGCTTTCTTT. As protein: CASSVDAGGAFF.

V and J are TRBV9 and TRBJ2-7; D gene ambiguous. This CDR3 spans 13 amino acids. Germline CDR1 is SGDLS and CDR2 is YYNGEE. Trimming shortened V by 4 bases and J by 2 bases, and 10 bases separated the two germline ends. The CDR3 coding sequence is TGTGCCAGCAGCCCGACTCCTACCTACGAGCAGTACTTC. This translates into CASSPTPTYEQYF.

The CDR3 sequence: CASSYFPTGWNSPLHF. DNA of the CDR3: TGTGCCAGCAGTTACTTCCCGACAGGGTGGAATTCACCCCTCCACTTT. The V gene is TRBV6-5, the J gene TRBJ1-6; the match to TRBD1 covers 7 bases. There are 16 residues in the CDR3. V gave up 1 base and J gave up 7 bases; unmatched junction bases: 7. CDR1 is MNHEY and CDR2 is SVGAGI in the germline V gene.

This clone was seen only once. This chain uses TRBV12-1 with TRBJ1-5. TRBV12-1 is marked as a pseudogene. The length of the CDR3 is 14 residues. The CDR3 sequence: CASRVTGSNQPQHF. The CDR3 nucleotides read TGTGCCAGCAGGGTAACTGGTAGCAATCAGCCCCAGCATTTT.

The chain is built from TRBV5-1 and TRBJ2-1, with D perhaps matching TRBD1 (7 bases). The germline gives CDR1 SGHRS, CDR2 YFSETQ. V was trimmed by 4 bases and J by 2 bases, leaving 13 bases between them. The CDR3 contains 15 residues. The CDR3 reads CASSMEGTAYNEQFF. The CDR3 DNA reads TGCGCCAGCAGCATGGAGGGGACAGCCTACAATGAGCAGTTCTTC.

This clone appeared a single time. In nucleotides, the CDR3 is TGTGCCAGCAGCTTCGGGCCGACAGGGGGCTATGGCTACACCTTC. Translated, it gives CASSFGPTGGYGYTF. The chain links TRBV7-2 to TRBJ1-2; 9 bases align to TRBD1. Losses at the gene ends were 3 bases for V and 4 bases for J; bases not matched to a gene: 6. The CDR3 totals 15 residues. From germline, CDR1 is SGHTA and CDR2 FQGNSA.

CDR3 DNA: TGTGCCAGCAGTGAGCCCAACAGGGGGTCTAACATTCAGTACTTC. It yields the protein CASSEPNRGSNIQYF. The chain recombines TRBV6-4 with TRBJ2-4, with 8 bases identical to TRBD1. The junction had 8 bases not matched to a gene; V was cut back by 3 bases and J by 7 bases. Germline CDR1 MRHNA, CDR2 SNTAGT. The CDR3 consists of 15 residues.

The chain couples TRBV7-7 to TRBJ2-5; possible D gene TRBD1, 6 bases. Judging by the DNA end, TRBJ2-7 fits better; the J call may be wrong. The CDR3 is 13 amino acids. CDR1 and CDR2 from the germline V gene are SSHAT and FNYEAQ (reference sequence). The CDR3 DNA reads as TGTGCCAGCAGCTTGAACAGGGACAACGAGCAGTACTTC. Protein sequence: CASSLNRDNEQYF.

This chain connects TRBV11-2 to TRBJ2-5; D perhaps matches TRBD1 (6 bases). The CDR3 totals 18 residues. Trimming removed 5 bases at V and 5 bases at J, with 27 bases between. CDR1 SGHAT and CDR2 FQNNGV come from the germline V gene. This chain's CDR3 is CASSVAPGTSYQGETQYF. CDR3 in DNA: TGTGCCAGCAGCGTAGCCCCCGGGACATCTTATCAGGGGGAGACCCAGTACTTC.

This chain uses TRBV4-3 with TRBJ2-5; D unclear. Germline V gene data show CDR1 as LGHNA and CDR2 as YSLEER. The CDR3 loop spans 15 amino acids. V was trimmed by 6 bases and J by 5 bases, leaving 19 bases between them. The CDR3 protein is CASSLRLLYGETQYF. DNA of the CDR3: TGCGCCAGCAGTCTAAGACTTCTATATGGGGAGACCCAGTACTTC.

The rearrangement joins TRBV28 to TRBJ2-7; a weak D match, TRBD1 (5 bases). CDR1 and CDR2 from the germline V gene are MDHEN and SYDVKM. This CDR3 is built from 12 residues. V lost 5 bases and J lost 4, with 9 bases in between. The CDR3 sequence is CASSVDSYEQYF. The CDR3 DNA reads as TGTGCCAGCAGTGTTGACAGTTACGAGCAGTACTTC.

This sequence joins TRBV4-2 and TRBJ2-2, with D hard to call. CDR3 length: 15 amino acids. V gave up 0 bases and J gave up 3 bases, with 8 bases separating them. Germline loops: CDR1 LGHNA, CDR2 YNFKEQ. The DNA of the CDR3 is TGTGCCAGCAGCCAAGAGTCTCAGTACACCGGGGAGCTGTTTTTT. This encodes CASSQESQYTGELFF.

The chain couples TRBV6-4 to TRBJ1-6, with TRBD1 identical over 9 bases. This CDR3 region has 14 residues. Trimming took 7 bases from V and 5 from J; bases not matched to a gene: 3. CDR1 is MRHNA and CDR2 is SNTAGT in the germline V gene. The CDR3 DNA follows: TGTGCCAGCAAACAGGGGGCGGATAATTCACCCCTCCACTTT. As protein: CASKQGADNSPLHF.

The rearrangement joins TRBV6-1 to TRBJ1-3; 7 nucleotides align to TRBD1. The V segment lost 3 bases and the J segment 8 bases; nucleotides outside the gene matches: 7. The CDR3 totals 14 residues. Germline CDR1 and CDR2: MNHNS and SASEGT. The CDR3 sequence: CASSESPGGYTIYF. The CDR3 coding sequence is TGTGCCAGCAGTGAGTCCCCAGGGGGGTACACCATATATTTT.

The rearrangement joins TRBV11-2 to TRBJ2-3; TRBD2 might be the D (5 bases). Germline CDR1 and CDR2: SGHAT and FQNNGV. This CDR3 has 13 amino acids. V was trimmed by 3 bases and J by 4 bases, leaving 8 bases between them. Here the CDR3 DNA reads TGTGCCAGCAGCTTTCAGGAGGCAGATACGCAGTATTTT. Translation: CASSFQEADTQYF.